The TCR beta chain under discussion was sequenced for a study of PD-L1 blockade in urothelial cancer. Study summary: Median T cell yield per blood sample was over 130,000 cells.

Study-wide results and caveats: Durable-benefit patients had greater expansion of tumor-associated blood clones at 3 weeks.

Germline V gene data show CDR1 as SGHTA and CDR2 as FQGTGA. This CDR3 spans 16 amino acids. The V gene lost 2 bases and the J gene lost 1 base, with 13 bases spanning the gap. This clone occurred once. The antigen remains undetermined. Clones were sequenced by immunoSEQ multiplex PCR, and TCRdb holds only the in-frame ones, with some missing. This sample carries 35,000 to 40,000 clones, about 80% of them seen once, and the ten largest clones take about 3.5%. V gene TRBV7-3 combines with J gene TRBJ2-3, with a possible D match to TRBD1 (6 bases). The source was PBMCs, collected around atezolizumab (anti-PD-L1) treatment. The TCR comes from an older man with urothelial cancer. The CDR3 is CASSLLGTPGTDTQYF. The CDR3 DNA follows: TGTGCCAGCAGCTTATTGGGGACACCGGGCACAGATACGCAGTATTTT.